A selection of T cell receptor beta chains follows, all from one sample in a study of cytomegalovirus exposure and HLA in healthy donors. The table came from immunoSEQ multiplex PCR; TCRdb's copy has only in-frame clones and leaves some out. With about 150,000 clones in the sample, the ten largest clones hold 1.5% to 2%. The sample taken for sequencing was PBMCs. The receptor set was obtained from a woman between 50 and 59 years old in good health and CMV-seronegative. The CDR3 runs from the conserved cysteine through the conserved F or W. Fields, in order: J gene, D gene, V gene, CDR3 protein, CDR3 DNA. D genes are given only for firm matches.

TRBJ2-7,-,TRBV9,CASSVQVAANPYEQYF,TGTGCCAGCAGCGTGCAAGTAGCAGCTAATCCCTACGAGCAGTACTTC
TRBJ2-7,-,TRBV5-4,CASSRGGRAGGLEEQYF,TGTGCCAGCAGCCGGGGAGGGCGGGCAGGGGGCTTGGAGGAGCAGTACTTC
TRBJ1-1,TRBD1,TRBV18,CASSWGQGNTEAFF,TGTGCCAGCTCATGGGGACAGGGGAACACTGAAGCTTTCTTT
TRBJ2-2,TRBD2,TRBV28,CASSYWGTSWSLNTGELFF,TGTGCCAGCAGTTACTGGGGGACTAGCTGGTCCTTGAACACCGGGGAGCTGTTTTTT
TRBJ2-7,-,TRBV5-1,CASSLEQHEQYF,TGCGCCAGCAGCTTGGAACAGCATGAGCAGTACTTC
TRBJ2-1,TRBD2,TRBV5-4,CASRSGGGYNEQFF,TGTGCCAGCAGAAGCGGGGGGGGATACAATGAGCAGTTCTTC
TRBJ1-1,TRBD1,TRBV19,CASSSRDRVTEAFF,TGTGCCAGTAGTTCCCGGGACAGGGTAACTGAAGCTTTCTTT
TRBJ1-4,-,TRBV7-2,CASSLAGAEKLFF,TGTGCCAGCAGCTTAGCGGGGGCTGAAAAACTGTTTTTT
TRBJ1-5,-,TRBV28,CASSYGQNQPQHF,TGTGCCAGCAGCTACGGACAGAATCAGCCCCAGCATTTT
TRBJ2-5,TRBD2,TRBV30,CAWTHSSGGIQETQYF,TGTGCCTGGACCCATTCTAGCGGGGGAATCCAAGAGACCCAGTACTTC
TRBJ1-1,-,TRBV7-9,CASRNDKRNTEAFF,TGTGCCAGCAGAAACGACAAAAGGAACACTGAAGCTTTCTTT
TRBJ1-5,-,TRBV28,CASSYRSNQPQHF,TGTGCCAGCAGTTACAGGAGTAATCAGCCCCAGCATTTT
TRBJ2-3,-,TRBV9,CASSVVGRTDTQYF,TGTGCCAGCAGCGTAGTTGGCAGAACAGATACGCAGTATTTT
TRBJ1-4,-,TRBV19,CASSTPSGREKLFF,TGTGCCAGTAGCACCCCAAGCGGGAGGGAAAAACTGTTTTTT
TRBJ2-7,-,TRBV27,CASSFQGGESGNEQYF,TGTGCCAGCAGTTTCCAAGGGGGGGAATCGGGGAACGAGCAGTACTTC
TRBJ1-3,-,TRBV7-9,CASSLGRTAQRGNTIYF,TGTGCCAGCAGCTTAGGGCGGACAGCGCAACGAGGAAACACCATATATTTT
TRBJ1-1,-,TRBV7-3,CASSFRQSTEAFF,TGTGCCAGCAGCTTTAGACAATCCACTGAAGCTTTCTTT
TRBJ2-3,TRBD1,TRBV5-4,CASSSNRDRYPDTQYF,TGTGCCAGCAGCTCGAATAGGGACAGATATCCAGATACGCAGTATTTT
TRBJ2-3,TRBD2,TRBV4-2,CASSQISGGSTDTQYF,TGTGCCAGCAGCCAGATTAGCGGGGGGAGCACAGATACGCAGTATTTT
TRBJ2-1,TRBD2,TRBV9,CASSVEGLAGYNEQFF,TGTGCCAGCAGCGTAGAAGGACTAGCGGGTTACAATGAGCAGTTCTTC
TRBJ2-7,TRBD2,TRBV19,CASSYGLAGAGYEQYF,TGTGCCAGTAGTTACGGGCTAGCGGGAGCTGGGTACGAGCAGTACTTC
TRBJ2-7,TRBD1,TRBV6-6,CASKGDRYNEQYF,TGTGCCAGCAAGGGGGACAGATACAACGAGCAGTACTTC
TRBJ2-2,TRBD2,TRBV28,CASRGAGAGAGELFF,TGTGCCAGCAGGGGAGCGGGAGCCGGGGCCGGGGAGCTGTTTTTT
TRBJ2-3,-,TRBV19,CASSIGGPDTQYF,TGTGCCAGTAGTATCGGTGGTCCAGATACGCAGTATTTT
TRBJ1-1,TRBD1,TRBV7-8,CASSLAYRGHRENTEAFF,TGTGCCAGCAGCTTAGCGTACAGGGGGCATCGGGAGAACACTGAAGCTTTCTTT
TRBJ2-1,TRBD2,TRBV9,CASSVTGGTSGASSYNEQFF,TGTGCCAGCAGCGTAACGGGGGGGACTAGCGGGGCGAGCTCCTACAATGAGCAGTTCTTC
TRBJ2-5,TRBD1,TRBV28,CASRMGQGQETQYF,TGTGCCAGCAGGATGGGACAGGGACAAGAGACCCAGTACTTC
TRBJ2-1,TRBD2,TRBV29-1,CSAPLGGGRSIF,TGCAGCGCTCCGCTCGGCGGGGGGAGGTCGATCTTC
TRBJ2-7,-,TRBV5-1,CASSLGQDSAYEQYF,TGCGCCAGCAGCTTAGGTCAGGACAGCGCCTACGAGCAGTACTTC
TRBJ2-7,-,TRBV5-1,CASRHPGNSAYEQYF,TGCGCCAGCAGACACCCGGGAAACAGTGCCTACGAGCAGTACTTC
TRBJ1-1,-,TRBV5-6,CASSFDRLGTEAFF,TGTGCCAGCAGCTTCGACAGGTTGGGGACTGAAGCTTTCTTT
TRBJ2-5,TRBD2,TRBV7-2,CASSLAVAGAGQETQYF,TGTGCCAGCAGCTTAGCGGTAGCGGGAGCTGGACAAGAGACCCAGTACTTC